This T cell receptor (beta chain) was captured in a study of cytomegalovirus exposure and HLA in healthy donors (dated by TCRdb to about 2017). Regarding the study in general: In an earlier analysis of 450 to 750 of the donors, 276 Gb of sequence data and just under 120 million unique TCR beta sequences from 180 million or so T cells were reported. Donor age, sex, ethnicity and CMV serostatus were compiled alongside the repertoire data. Besides the first cohort of hundreds of subjects, a separate validation cohort made up of some 110 different subjects was used. Five DR-DQ haplotypes were treated as single units for association and clustering because of strong linkage in the cohort. The number of donors typed differed by locus, with roughly 620-630 for A, B, C, DRB1 and DQB1, 522 for DQA1, some 570 for DPA1, and some 450 for DPB1. To study patterns of TCR occurrence, a later analysis re-analyzed previously published TCR beta repertoires from around 670 donors and added high-resolution HLA genotyping. Every discovery cohort repertoire had been produced on one sequencing platform. Around 320 gigabases of sequencing data and approximately 84 million unique TCR sequences were included in an early release covering under 650 HLA-typed donors. The genetic ancestry cluster associated with self-reported Caucasian donors included about 81% of the roughly 380 genotyped donors. A later genetic analysis took genome-wide SNP genotypes for about three fifths of the 666 donors and used that subset as a discovery cohort. The study profiled the T cell repertoires of about 640 subjects by immunosequencing and related them to cytomegalovirus serostatus. On average, around 240,000 unique TCR beta nucleotide sequences were sequenced per donor among 398 genotyped donors of the cohort, with roughly 18% of those sequences being non-productive. HLA typing covered class I and class II loci at four-digit resolution. The later analysis used no new phenotypic data to find candidate immune exposures, relying instead on TCR beta sequences and their occurrence across donors. The study aimed to test whether cataloging public T cell receptors could reveal signatures of past pathogen exposure. High-throughput TCR immunosequencing, statistical association of individual TCRs with disease status, and machine learning were combined to predict cytomegalovirus infection status. In an earlier analysis of roughly 600 of the donors, high-throughput TCR beta sequencing was used to judge whether each TCR beta V gene segment behaved as functional or pseudogenic.

Overall study results and their limits: A cluster of highly shared sequence variants was judged likely to represent a technical artifact of the sequencing pipeline. HLA typing was unavailable for some donors at each locus, so association tests used only the typed subset. Presence/absence analyses assumed roughly uniform sequencing depth across donors, an assumption that may not hold. When HLA alleles, especially DR and DQ, strongly co-occurred, TCR associations were difficult to assign to individual alleles. A later analysis found that HLA-associated TCR beta chains were more clonally expanded and had lower generation probabilities than equally common non-associated chains. Across donors, most TCR sequences were observed very rarely, whereas some public TCRs were present in many individuals. This cohort had only TCR beta chains sequenced, and the lack of alpha or paired-chain data limited which features could be detected. According to a later genetic analysis, donors in an Asian-associated ancestry cluster had fewer N-insertions in productive TCRs than the approximately 690-donor mean. In a later analysis, around 17,000 TCR beta sequences were associated with specific HLA alleles at a false discovery rate of 0.05. A later analysis found that most CMV-associated TCR beta chains appeared HLA-restricted, with HLA associations seemingly driven largely by CMV exposure. Some IMGT-functional V segments, including TRBV6-2 and TRBV6-3, could not be told apart with the 87-base-pair reads, so those segments were excluded. Linkage disequilibrium might explain the correlated functional status among segregating V segments, but an unknown experimental factor could not be excluded. Broadly in line with IMGT annotations, most TCR beta V segments showed up in productive rearrangements about 87% or about 30% of the time in an earlier analysis of some 590 of the donors. CMV serostatus was the only immune exposure information available for the cohort. In both the original and validation cohorts, the classifier was reported to diagnose cytomegalovirus status with high specificity and sensitivity. Because counts were too low, seventeen rarely observed V segments, including chromosome 9 orphons, were excluded from the earlier analysis of roughly 580 of the donors. In a later genetic analysis, a missense DCLRE1C variant was associated with V-gene and J-gene trimming of TCR beta chains, and the association was replicated in an independent cohort. A total of roughly 160 TCR beta chains were listed by the study as associated with cytomegalovirus. A further reported finding was that TCR beta sequences accurately predicted the HLA-A and HLA-B alleles for most subjects in the first cohort. Several of the top co-occurrence clusters appeared to be linked to parvovirus B19, influenza, CMV and Epstein-Barr virus, according to a later analysis. The authors suggested that the approach could potentially be extended to other disease states and immunological phenotypes. According to a later analysis, TCR association rates differed among HLA loci, with DRB1 alleles showing the most associated TCRs and HLA-C alleles showing the fewest. A few of the identified cytomegalovirus-associated TCR beta chains were confirmed in vitro to be specific for cytomegalovirus antigens.

In total, approximately 700 healthy bone marrow donors made up the cohort. All cohort members were sampled while nominally healthy, although unrecorded immune exposures were likely present. The donor was CMV seronegative and belonged to the group of 352 seronegative cohort members. A peripheral blood sample was collected from each donor, and TCR beta sequencing was performed on peripheral blood mononuclear cells. Genomic DNA was extracted from the blood cell samples with the Qiagen DNeasy Blood Extraction Kit. As regards this clone: What this receptor recognizes is not known. No base qualities exist here, and no much larger clone lies one base off it.

From its cysteine to its phenylalanine, the CDR3 spans 13 amino acids. Only the CDR3 portion is preserved as DNA: 39 bases, with reading frame beginning at the first base. V and J lose 6 bases and 1 base, and a span of 9 bases separates them. CDR1 and CDR2 (SNHLY, FYNNEI) derive from the germline V gene. The library was generated by the immunoSEQ multiplex PCR assay. For the multiplex PCR, a mixture combining 60 forward primers for TCR Vbeta segments and 13 reverse primers for TCR Jbeta segments was used. The CDR3 region of rearranged TCR beta genes was amplified from genomic DNA with a multiplex PCR assay. On the Illumina HiSeq System, the amplified TCR beta libraries were sequenced as 87-base-pair reads. On the study's bioinformatics: A later analysis counted approximately 84 million unique TCR beta chains across the 640 or so repertoires, and some 12 million of these chains were shared by at least two donors. Raw reads were error-corrected and collapsed into unique sequences with a nearest-neighbor algorithm that merged closely related sequences to remove PCR and sequencing errors. Alignment of CDR3 sequences to IMGT reference sequences was used to assign V, D and J gene segments. For a sequence to be retained, at least a six-nucleotide match to both a V gene segment and a J gene segment was required. A rearrangement counted as productive if the CDR3 had no stop codons and remained in frame with V and J, and every other rearrangement counted as non-productive. CDR3 was defined by IMGT convention, running from the second conserved V-encoded cysteine to the conserved J-encoded phenylalanine. Sequences without an unambiguous match to a single V gene segment were excluded from the earlier analysis of about 600 of the donors. In an earlier analysis of some 590 of the donors, a V segment was called functional when productive rearrangements were above 56.7%, and segregating when the standard deviation between donors exceeded 5%. A statistical classification framework was built to diagnose cytomegalovirus status from the catalog of TCR beta chain sequences. In a later analysis, TCR nucleotide sequences were compared against IMGT/GENE-DB human TR gene sequences so that V and J genes could be assigned. Using the TCRdist pipeline, a later analysis assigned CDR3 sequences along with most-parsimonious VDJ recombination scenarios. A later analysis defined each TCR beta chain by its CDR3 amino acid sequence plus V-gene family, and excluded reads lacking a unique V-gene family. In a later analysis, 500 to 650 highly shared, low-generation-probability nucleotide sequences were removed to address suspected cross-contamination and a sequencing artifact. A later analysis calculated a clonal expansion index for each public chain from normalized within-repertoire ranks of inferred template counts. In a later analysis, generation probabilities were computed using a VDJ recombination model fitted to out-of-frame rearrangements, and the results were checked against IGoR. In a later analysis, hypergeometric tests were used to score TCR-TCR, TCR-HLA and TCR-CMV co-occurrence, with a repertoire-size bias correction applied to TCR pairs. A later analysis estimated false discovery rates by permuting HLA or CMV assignments 20 times. In a later analysis, co-occurring TCRs were grouped using DBSCAN, and TCRdist sequence similarity was added for clustering within HLA-allele-positive subsets. Co-occurrence clustering excluded repertoires with fewer than 30,000 or more than 120,000 public chains, plus five with anomalous nucleotide sharing. TCRdb limited this immuneACCESS table to in-frame rearrangements with V and J called. A share of clones is missing; checked studies link under half to unresolved V genes, and the rest is unexplained. V and J calls and clone size are given by that table; D and trimming were obtained from the DNA. The sample table holds roughly 45,000 clones, of which roughly half were seen once. The top ten clones comprise roughly 6% of the sample.

Rearrangement joined TRBV2 to TRBJ2-5; perhaps TRBD1 is the D gene, with 5 bases matching. The sequence was collected from a man between 60 and 75 years old in good health and CMV-seronegative. Sequencing was done on a sample of PBMCs. The encoded CDR3 is CASSPRVQETQYF. The nucleotide sequence reads TGTGCCAGCAGCCCCAGGGTCCAAGAGACCCAGTACTTC.